The present T cell receptor (beta chain) was sequenced within a study of blood T cells in healthy people across ages. CDR3 length: 15 residues. Trimming left V 4 bases short and J 13 bases short, with 24 bases between. Germline CDR1 reads SGHRS; CDR2 reads YFSETQ. For the second PCR, which ran for roughly 7 to 11 cycles, a sample-barcoded 5' primer and a J-beta primer mix were used. Each CDR3 protein gets one entry after TCRdb re-called the 5' RACE reads with MiXCR. Of 1 million or so distinct CDR3 sequences in the sample, around 45% were seen once. Sequencing was performed on blood. The J gene is TRBJ2-4, the V gene TRBV5-1, with D tentatively TRBD1 (6 bases). The receptor was isolated from a woman aged 60 to 75 in good health. The CDR3 reads CASSLSQGAKGEQYF. CDR3 in DNA: TGCGCCAGCAGCCTATCCCAGGGTGCGAAGGGGGAGCAGTACTTC. Full variable domain (rest looked up from reference TRBV5-1 and TRBJ2-4): KAGVTQTPRYLIKTRGQQVTLSCSPISGHRSVSWYQQTPGQGLQFLFEYFSETQRNKGNFPGRFSGRQFSNSRSEMNVSTLELGDSALYLCASSLSQGAKGEQYFGAGTRLSVL.